This T cell receptor beta chain was retrieved from a study of cytomegalovirus exposure and HLA in healthy donors. Germline CDR1 SGHNT, CDR2 YYREEE (reference sequence). The V gene lost 0 bases and the J gene lost 4 bases, with 7 bases spanning the gap. The CDR3 runs 13 residues. A multiplex PCR was run with 60 Vbeta primers and 13 Jbeta primers. Some clones are missing from TCRdb's copy, which holds only in-frame ones; the method was immunoSEQ multiplex PCR. The table records approximately 160,000 clones, around 79% of them present only once. The clonotype originates from a woman between 35 and 50 years old in good health and CMV-seropositive. Sequencing input: PBMCs. The gene calls are TRBV5-4 and TRBJ1-2; D possibly corresponds to TRBD1 (5 bases). CDR3 nucleotides: TGTGCCAGCAGCTTGGCAGGGTCCTATGGCTACACCTTC. Protein product: CASSLAGSYGYTF. The full variable domain, with the rest looked up from reference TRBV5-4 and TRBJ1-2, is ETGVTQSPTHLIKTRGQQVTLRCSSQSGHNTVSWYQQALGQGPQFIFQYYREEENGRGNFPPRFSGLQFPNYSSELNVNALELDDSALYLCASSLAGSYGYTFGSGTRLTVV.